The 5 T cell receptor beta chains reported below all come from one sample, sequenced in a study of cytomegalovirus exposure and HLA in healthy donors. The table came from immunoSEQ multiplex PCR; TCRdb's copy has only in-frame clones and leaves some out. The profile shows about 200,000 clones, less than 85% of them singletons. The sample comprised PBMCs. These receptors were obtained from a woman younger than 35 in good health and CMV-seronegative.

The DNA of the CDR3 is TGTGCCAGCAGCTCCGGGACAGCCAATTCACCCCTCCACTTT. Its translation: CASSSGTANSPLHF. V gene TRBV7-6 combines with J gene TRBJ1-6, with 7 positions matching TRBD1. This CDR3 contains 14 residues. Germline-derived CDR1 and CDR2 are SGHVS and FNYEAQ. J lost 7 bases, V lost 4 bases, and 4 bases had no gene match. The full variable domain, with the rest looked up from reference TRBV7-6 and TRBJ1-6, is GAGVSQSPRYKVTKRGQDVALRCDPISGHVSLYWYRQALGQGPEFLTYFNYEAQQDKSGLPNDRFSAERPEGSISTLTIQRTEQRDSAMYRCASSSGTANSPLHFGNGTRLTVT.

This rearrangement joins TRBV5-1 to TRBJ2-1, with D tentatively TRBD1 (7 bases). The V and J ends lost 3 bases and 3 bases respectively, with 13 bases between them. The CDR3 runs 15 residues. Germline V gene sequence: CDR1 SGHRS, CDR2 YFSETQ. CDR3 region: CASSWGDRNYNEQFF. The CDR3 nucleotides are TGCGCCAGCAGCTGGGGGGACAGAAACTACAATGAGCAGTTCTTC.

J is TRBJ1-1 and V is TRBV12-5; TRBD1 might be the D (6 bases). This CDR3 spans 16 amino acids. V was shortened by 1 base and J by 5 bases, with 17 bases between the two germline ends. Per the germline V gene, CDR1 is LGHNT and CDR2 is FRNRAP. The CDR3 sequence is CASGLDPWGAKTEAFF. CDR3 in DNA: TGTGCTAGTGGTTTGGACCCCTGGGGGGCGAAGACTGAAGCTTTCTTT.

This clone occurred once. The rearrangement uses TRBV28 and TRBJ1-1; D call uncertain. Germline-derived CDR1 and CDR2 are MDHEN and SYDVKM. Between the trimmed V and J ends, which lost 9 bases and 4 bases, there was a span of 15 bases. The CDR3 totals 13 residues. CDR3 in amino acids: CASRPPASTEAFF. The CDR3 bases are TGTGCCAGTCGACCGCCGGCCAGCACTGAAGCTTTCTTT.

Regarding this clone: Different DNA sequences within this sample yield the same CDR3. In DNA form, the CDR3 reads TGCGCCAGCAGCTTGGCAGGGAGTACTGAAGCTTTCTTT. It specifies CASSLAGSTEAFF. This chain connects TRBV5-1 to TRBJ1-1; tentatively, D is TRBD1 (5 bases). Germline CDR1 is SGHRS and CDR2 is YFSETQ. The ends were cut back, 0 bases at V and 5 bases at J, with 8 bases in the middle. This CDR3 spans 13 amino acids.